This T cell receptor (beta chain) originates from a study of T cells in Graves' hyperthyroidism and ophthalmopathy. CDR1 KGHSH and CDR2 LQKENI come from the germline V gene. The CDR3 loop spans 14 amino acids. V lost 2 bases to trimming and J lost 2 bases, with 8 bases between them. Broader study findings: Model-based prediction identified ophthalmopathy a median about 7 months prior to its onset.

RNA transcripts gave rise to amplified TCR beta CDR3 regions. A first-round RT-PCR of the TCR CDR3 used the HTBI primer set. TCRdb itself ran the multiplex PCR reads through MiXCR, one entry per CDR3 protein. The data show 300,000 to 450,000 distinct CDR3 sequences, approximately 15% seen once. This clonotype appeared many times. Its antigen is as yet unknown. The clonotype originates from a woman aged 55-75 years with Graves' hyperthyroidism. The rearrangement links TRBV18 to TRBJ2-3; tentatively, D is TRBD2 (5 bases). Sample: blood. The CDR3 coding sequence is TGTGCCAGCTCACCAAATCGGGACACAGATACGCAGTATTTT. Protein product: CASSPNRDTDTQYF.